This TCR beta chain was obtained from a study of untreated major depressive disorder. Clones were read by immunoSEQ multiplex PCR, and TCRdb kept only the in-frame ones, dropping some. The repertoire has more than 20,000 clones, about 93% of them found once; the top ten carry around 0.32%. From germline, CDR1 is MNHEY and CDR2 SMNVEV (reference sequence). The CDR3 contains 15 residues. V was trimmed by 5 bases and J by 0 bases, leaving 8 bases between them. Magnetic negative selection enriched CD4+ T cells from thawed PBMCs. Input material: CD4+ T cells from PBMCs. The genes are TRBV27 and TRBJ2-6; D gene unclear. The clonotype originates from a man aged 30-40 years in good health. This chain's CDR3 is CASSPRISGANVLTF. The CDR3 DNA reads TGTGCCAGCAGTCCCAGGATCTCTGGGGCCAACGTCCTGACTTTC. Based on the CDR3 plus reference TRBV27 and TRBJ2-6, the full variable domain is EAQVTQNPRYLITVTGKKLTVTCSQNMNHEYMSWYRQDPGLGLRQIYYSMNVEVTDKGDVPEGYKVSRKEKRNFPLILESPSPNQTSLYFCASSPRISGANVLTFGAGSRLTVL.